This TCR beta chain came from a study of control samples from healthy donors and cancer patients. Sequencing used immunoSEQ multiplex PCR; TCRdb keeps in-frame clones, though not all of them. The sample has about 120,000 clones, about 90% seen once. The V gene lost 4 bases and the J gene lost 5 bases, with 18 bases spanning the gap. Germline lookup yields CDR1 SGHRS and CDR2 YFSETQ. The CDR3 totals 15 residues. Sequenced input: blood. The V and J genes are TRBV5-1 and TRBJ1-1, with TRBD1 as a possible D gene (5 bases). The source of this sequence is a man aged 18 to 29 in good health. CDR3 nucleotides: TGCGCCAGCAGCCAGGGACGGACCCCTGGGACTGAAGCTTTCTTT. Encoded protein: CASSQGRTPGTEAFF.